This record concerns one T cell receptor (beta chain) sequence. The protocol was immunoSEQ multiplex PCR, while the TCRdb copy is restricted to in-frame clones and leaves out a portion. The table includes under 85,000 clones, more than 70% detected once. The data were taken from a study of control samples from healthy donors and cancer patients. Trimming left V 8 bases short and J 4 bases short, with 8 bases between. The CDR3 consists of 11 residues. Germline V CDR1 and CDR2: SNHLY, FYNNEI. The chain links TRBV2 to TRBJ2-5; no clear D. This TCR was sampled from a man aged 55 to 70 with colorectal cancer. Sequenced material: PBMCs. CDR3: CASRSTETQYF. The CDR3 nucleotides are TGTGCCAGCCGATCTACAGAGACCCAGTACTTC.